This is a list of T cell receptor beta chains from one sample in a study of control samples from healthy donors and cancer patients. TCRdb's table, derived via immunoSEQ multiplex PCR, lists solely in-frame clones and lacks some. Among 170,000 or so clones listed, roughly 94% were seen once. The sequenced sample consisted of blood. The receptors derive from a woman between 18 and 29 years old in good health. CDR3s include the opening cysteine and the closing phenylalanine or tryptophan. A D gene is named only where the DNA matches it firmly. Clone size is not always given. Where it is, it says once, few, many or a class for expanded clones.

NA,TRBJ2-7,TRBV4-3,NA,CASSLGAGGSYEQYF,TGCGCCAGCAGCCTTGGGGCAGGAGGGTCCTACGAGCAGTACTTC
NA,TRBJ2-5,TRBV2,NA,CASTLQETQYF,TGTGCCAGCACCTTGCAAGAGACCCAGTACTTC
NA,TRBJ1-1,TRBV7-9,NA,CASRLTGVNTEAFF,TGTGCCAGCAGGTTAACGGGCGTGAACACTGAAGCTTTCTTT
TRBD1,TRBJ2-7,TRBV20-1,NA,CSASGTVYEQYF,TGCAGTGCTAGTGGGACAGTCTACGAGCAGTACTTC
TRBD1,TRBJ1-1,TRBV11-3,NA,CASSPRQGLKAFF,TGTGCCAGCAGCCCCAGACAGGGATTGAAGGCTTTCTTT
NA,TRBJ2-7,TRBV3-1/TRBV3-2,NA,CASSQAGTGPYEQYF,TGTGCCAGCAGCCAAGCCGGGACTGGACCCTACGAGCAGTACTTC
TRBD1,TRBJ2-3,TRBV27,NA,CASSRQGASTDTQYF,TGTGCCAGCAGTCGGCAGGGGGCGAGCACAGATACGCAGTATTTT
NA,TRBJ1-2,TRBV4-3,NA,CASSPGLANYGYTF,TGCGCCAGCAGCCCAGGGCTAGCTAACTATGGCTACACCTTC
NA,TRBJ1-4,TRBV7-9,NA,CASSAHQGPNEKLFF,TGTGCCAGCAGCGCTCATCAGGGCCCTAATGAAAAACTGTTTTTT
NA,TRBJ2-1,TRBV6-2/TRBV6-3,NA,CASSYGGAAGNEQFF,TGTGCCAGCAGTTACGGCGGGGCTGCGGGCAATGAGCAGTTCTTC
NA,TRBJ2-2,TRBV7-2,once,CASSLATEHGELFF,TGTGCCAGCAGCTTAGCGACGGAACACGGGGAGCTGTTTTTT